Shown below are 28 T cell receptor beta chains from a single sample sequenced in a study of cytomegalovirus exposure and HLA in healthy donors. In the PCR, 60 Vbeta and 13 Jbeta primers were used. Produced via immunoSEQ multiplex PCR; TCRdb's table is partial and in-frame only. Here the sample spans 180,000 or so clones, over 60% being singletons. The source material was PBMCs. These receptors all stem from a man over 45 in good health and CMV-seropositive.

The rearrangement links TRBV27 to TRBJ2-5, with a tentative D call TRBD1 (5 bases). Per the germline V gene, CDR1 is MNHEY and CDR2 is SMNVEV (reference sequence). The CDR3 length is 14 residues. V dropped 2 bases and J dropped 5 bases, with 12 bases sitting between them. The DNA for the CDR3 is TGTGCCAGCAGTTTACAGGCAGGGTTGGAGACCCAGTACTTC. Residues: CASSLQAGLETQYF.

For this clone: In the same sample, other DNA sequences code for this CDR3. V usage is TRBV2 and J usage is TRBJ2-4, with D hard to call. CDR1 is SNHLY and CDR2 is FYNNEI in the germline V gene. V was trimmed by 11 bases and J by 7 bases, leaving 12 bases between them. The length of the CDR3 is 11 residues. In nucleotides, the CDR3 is TGTGCCTTAGAAGACAAGAACATTCAGTACTTC. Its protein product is CALEDKNIQYF.

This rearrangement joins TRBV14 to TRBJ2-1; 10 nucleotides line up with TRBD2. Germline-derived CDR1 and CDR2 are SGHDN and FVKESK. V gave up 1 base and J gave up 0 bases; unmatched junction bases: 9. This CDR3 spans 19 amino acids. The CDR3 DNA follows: TGTGCCAGCAGCCAAGGCGGAGCGGGGGGGTTAAGCTCCTACAATGAGCAGTTCTTC. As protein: CASSQGGAGGLSSYNEQFF.

The CDR3 spells CASSLKQGLTEAFF. CDR3 in DNA: TGTGCCAGCAGCTTAAAACAGGGTCTCACTGAAGCTTTCTTT. This chain joins TRBV6-5 and TRBJ1-1; TRBD1 is a possible D gene (6 bases). Trimming took 6 bases from V and 4 from J, leaving 15 bases between them. The germline V gene encodes CDR1 MNHEY and CDR2 SVGAGI. This CDR3 spans 14 amino acids.

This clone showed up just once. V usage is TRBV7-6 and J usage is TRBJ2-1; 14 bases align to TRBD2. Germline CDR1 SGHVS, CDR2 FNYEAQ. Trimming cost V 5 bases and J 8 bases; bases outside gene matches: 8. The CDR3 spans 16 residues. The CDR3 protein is CASSLRTSGGHHEQFF. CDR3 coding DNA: TGTGCCAGCAGCCTCCGGACTAGCGGGGGGCATCATGAGCAGTTCTTC.

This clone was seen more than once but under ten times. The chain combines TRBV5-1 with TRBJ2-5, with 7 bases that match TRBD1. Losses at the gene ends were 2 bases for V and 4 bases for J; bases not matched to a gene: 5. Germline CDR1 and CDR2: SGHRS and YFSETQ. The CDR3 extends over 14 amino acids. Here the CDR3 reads CASSFPTGSETQYF. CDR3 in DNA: TGCGCCAGCAGCTTTCCGACAGGGTCAGAGACCCAGTACTTC.

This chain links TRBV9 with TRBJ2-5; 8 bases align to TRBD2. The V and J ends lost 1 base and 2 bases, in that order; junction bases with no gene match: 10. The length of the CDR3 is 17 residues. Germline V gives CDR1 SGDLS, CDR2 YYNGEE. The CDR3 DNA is TGTGCCAGCAGCGTATCACTCACTAGCGGCACACAAGAGACCCAGTACTTC. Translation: CASSVSLTSGTQETQYF.

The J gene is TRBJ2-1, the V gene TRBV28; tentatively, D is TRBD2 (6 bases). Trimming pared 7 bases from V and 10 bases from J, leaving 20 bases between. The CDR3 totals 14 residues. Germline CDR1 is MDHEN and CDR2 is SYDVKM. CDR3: CASTVPQGGSEQFF. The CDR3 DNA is TGTGCCAGCACCGTCCCCCAGGGAGGCAGCGAGCAGTTCTTC. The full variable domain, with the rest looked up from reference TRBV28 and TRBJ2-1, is DVKVTQSSRYLVKRTGEKVFLECVQDMDHENMFWYRQDPGLGLRLIYFSYDVKMKEKGDIPEGYSVSREKKERFSLILESASTNQTSMYLCASTVPQGGSEQFFGPGTRLTVL.

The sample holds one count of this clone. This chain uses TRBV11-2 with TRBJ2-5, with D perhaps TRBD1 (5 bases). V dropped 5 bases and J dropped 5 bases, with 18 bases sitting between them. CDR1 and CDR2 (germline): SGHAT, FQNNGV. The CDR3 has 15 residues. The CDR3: CASSPQQGVGETQYF. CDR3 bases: TGTGCCAGCAGCCCCCAACAAGGGGTAGGGGAGACCCAGTACTTC.

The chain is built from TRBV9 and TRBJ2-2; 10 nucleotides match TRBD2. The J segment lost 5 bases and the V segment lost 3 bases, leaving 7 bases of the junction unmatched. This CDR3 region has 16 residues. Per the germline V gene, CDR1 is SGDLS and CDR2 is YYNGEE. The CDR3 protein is CASSASSGGITGELFF. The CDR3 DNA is TGTGCCAGCAGCGCCAGTAGCGGGGGGATAACCGGGGAGCTGTTTTTT.

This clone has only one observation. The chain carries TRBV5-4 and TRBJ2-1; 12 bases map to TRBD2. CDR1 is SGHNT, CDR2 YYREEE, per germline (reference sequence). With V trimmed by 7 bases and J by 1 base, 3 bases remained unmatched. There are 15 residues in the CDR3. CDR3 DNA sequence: TGTGCCAGCCGGACTAGCGGGGCTTCCTACAATGAGCAGTTCTTC. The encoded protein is CASRTSGASYNEQFF.

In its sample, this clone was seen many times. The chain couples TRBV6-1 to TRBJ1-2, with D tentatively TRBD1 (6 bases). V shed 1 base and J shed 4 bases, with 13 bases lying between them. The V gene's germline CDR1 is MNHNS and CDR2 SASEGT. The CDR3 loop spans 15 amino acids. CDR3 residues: CASSEGQEAFYGYTF. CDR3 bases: TGTGCCAGCAGTGAAGGACAGGAGGCTTTCTATGGCTACACCTTC.

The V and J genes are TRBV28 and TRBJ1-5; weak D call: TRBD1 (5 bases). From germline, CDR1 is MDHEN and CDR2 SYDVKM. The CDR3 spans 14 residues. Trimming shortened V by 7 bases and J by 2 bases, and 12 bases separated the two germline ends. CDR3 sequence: CASMGGSGNQPQHF. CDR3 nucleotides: TGTGCCAGCATGGGGGGGTCCGGCAATCAGCCCCAGCATTTT.

CDR3 sequence (DNA): TGTGCCAGCAGTAACCTCGGGACAGGGTGGTATGGCTACACCTTC. Residues: CASSNLGTGWYGYTF. The chain has TRBV6-5 and TRBJ1-2; TRBD1 matches 9 bases. CDR3 length equals 15 residues. With V trimmed by 5 bases and J by 5 bases, 9 bases remained unmatched. Germline lookup yields CDR1 MNHEY and CDR2 SVGAGI.

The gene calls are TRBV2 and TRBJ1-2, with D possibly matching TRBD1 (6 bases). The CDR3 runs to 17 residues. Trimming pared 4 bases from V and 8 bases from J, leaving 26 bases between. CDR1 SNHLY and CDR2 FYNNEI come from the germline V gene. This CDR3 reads CASSVGPGAKSVEGYTF. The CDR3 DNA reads TGTGCCAGCAGTGTCGGGCCAGGGGCCAAAAGCGTGGAGGGCTACACCTTC.

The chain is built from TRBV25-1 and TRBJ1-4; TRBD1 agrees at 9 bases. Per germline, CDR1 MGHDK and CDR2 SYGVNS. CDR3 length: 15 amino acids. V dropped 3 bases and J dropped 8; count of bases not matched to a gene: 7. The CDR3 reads CASSDPGTGREKLFF. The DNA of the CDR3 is TGTGCCAGCAGTGACCCCGGGACAGGGAGAGAAAAACTGTTTTTT.

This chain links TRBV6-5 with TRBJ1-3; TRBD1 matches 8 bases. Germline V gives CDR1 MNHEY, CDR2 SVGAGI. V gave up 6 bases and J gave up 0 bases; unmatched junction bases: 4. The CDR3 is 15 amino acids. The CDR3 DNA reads TGTGCCAGCAGCCGCGGGACAGGCTCTGGAAACACCATATATTTT. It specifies CASSRGTGSGNTIYF.

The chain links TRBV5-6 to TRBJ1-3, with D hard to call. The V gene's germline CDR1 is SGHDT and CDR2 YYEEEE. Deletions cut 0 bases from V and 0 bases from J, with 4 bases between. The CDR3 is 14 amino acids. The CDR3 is CASSLVSSGNTIYF. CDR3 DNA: TGTGCCAGCAGCTTGGTCAGCTCTGGAAACACCATATATTTT.

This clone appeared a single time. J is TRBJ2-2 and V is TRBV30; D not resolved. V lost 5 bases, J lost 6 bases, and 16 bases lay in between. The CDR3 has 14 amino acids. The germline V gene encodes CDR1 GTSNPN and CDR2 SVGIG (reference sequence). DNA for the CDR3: TGTGCCTGGGGCGGAGAGTCTGGCGCCGGGGAGCTGTTTTTT. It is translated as CAWGGESGAGELFF.

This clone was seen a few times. CDR3 protein: CASSQDRTTGELFF. CDR3 DNA: TGTGCCAGCAGTCAAGACAGGACAACCGGGGAGCTGTTTTTT. The chain couples TRBV6-6 to TRBJ2-2, with D possibly matching TRBD1 (6 bases). This CDR3 is 14 amino acids long. Germline CDR1 is MNHNY and CDR2 is SVGAGI (reference sequence). Trimming shortened V by 5 bases and J by 5 bases, and 12 bases separated the two germline ends.

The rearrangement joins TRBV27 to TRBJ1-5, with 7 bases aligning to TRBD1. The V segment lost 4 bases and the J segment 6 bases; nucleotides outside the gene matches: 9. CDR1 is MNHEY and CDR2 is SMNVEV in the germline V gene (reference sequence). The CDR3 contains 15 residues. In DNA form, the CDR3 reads TGTGCCAGCAGTTCTTCTCGGACAGGCGGTCAGCCCCAGCATTTT. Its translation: CASSSSRTGGQPQHF.

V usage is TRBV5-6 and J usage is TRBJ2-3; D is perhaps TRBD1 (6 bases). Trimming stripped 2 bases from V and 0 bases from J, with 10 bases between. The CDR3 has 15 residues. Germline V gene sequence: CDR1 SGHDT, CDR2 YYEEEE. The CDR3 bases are TGTGCCAGCAGCTTCTGGCAGGGGAGCACAGATACGCAGTATTTT. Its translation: CASSFWQGSTDTQYF.

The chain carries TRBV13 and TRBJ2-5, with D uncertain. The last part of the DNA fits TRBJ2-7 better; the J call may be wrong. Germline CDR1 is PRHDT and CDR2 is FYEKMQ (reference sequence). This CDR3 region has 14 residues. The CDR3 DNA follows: TGTGCCAGCAGTTTCAGGTCCCGCTCCTACGAGCAGTACTTC. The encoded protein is CASSFRSRSYEQYF.

CDR3 sequence (DNA): TGCAGCGTCCGGGTCGGGGGGAGCTCTGGGGCCAACGTCCTGACTTTC. The encoded protein is CSVRVGGSSGANVLTF. The V call is TRBV29-1, the J call TRBJ2-6, with 7 bases that match TRBD2. This CDR3 region has 16 residues. Germline CDR1 and CDR2: SQVTM and ANQGSEA. J was trimmed by 0 bases and V by 6 bases; bases with no gene match: 8.

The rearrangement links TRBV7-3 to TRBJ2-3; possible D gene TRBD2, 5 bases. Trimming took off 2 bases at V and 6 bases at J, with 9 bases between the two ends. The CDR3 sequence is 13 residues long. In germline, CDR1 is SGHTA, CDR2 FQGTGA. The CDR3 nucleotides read TGTGCCAGCAGCTTAGCTGCGGGCGATACGCAGTATTTT. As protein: CASSLAAGDTQYF. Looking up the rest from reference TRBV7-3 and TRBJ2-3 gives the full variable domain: GAGVSQTPSNKVTEKGKYVELRCDPISGHTALYWYRQSLGQGPEFLIYFQGTGAADDSGLPNDRFFAVRPEGSVSTLKIQRTERGDSAVYLCASSLAAGDTQYFGPGTRLTVL.

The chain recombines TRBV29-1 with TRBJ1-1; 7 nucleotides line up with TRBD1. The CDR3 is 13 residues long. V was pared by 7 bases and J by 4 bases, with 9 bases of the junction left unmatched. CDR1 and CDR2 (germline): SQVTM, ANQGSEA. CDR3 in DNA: TGCAGCGCTCCAAGACAGGGTTTCACTGAAGCTTTCTTT. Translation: CSAPRQGFTEAFF.

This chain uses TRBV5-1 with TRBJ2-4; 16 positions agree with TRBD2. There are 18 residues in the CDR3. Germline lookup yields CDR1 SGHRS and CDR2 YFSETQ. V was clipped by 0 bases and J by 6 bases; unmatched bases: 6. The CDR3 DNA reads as TGCGCCAGCAGCTTGGCAGGGACTAGCGGGGGGGCAGGAAACATTCAGTACTTC. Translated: CASSLAGTSGGAGNIQYF.

The CDR3 region is CASSQVITGGHNEQFF. CDR3 nucleotide sequence: TGCGCCAGCAGCCAAGTAATCACGGGGGGGCACAATGAGCAGTTCTTC. The rearrangement links TRBV4-3 to TRBJ2-1; 8 bases fit TRBD2. The CDR3 totals 16 residues. Trimming removed 1 base from V and 5 bases from J; junction bases left unmatched: 7. Germline V lookup: CDR1 LGHNA, CDR2 YSLEER.